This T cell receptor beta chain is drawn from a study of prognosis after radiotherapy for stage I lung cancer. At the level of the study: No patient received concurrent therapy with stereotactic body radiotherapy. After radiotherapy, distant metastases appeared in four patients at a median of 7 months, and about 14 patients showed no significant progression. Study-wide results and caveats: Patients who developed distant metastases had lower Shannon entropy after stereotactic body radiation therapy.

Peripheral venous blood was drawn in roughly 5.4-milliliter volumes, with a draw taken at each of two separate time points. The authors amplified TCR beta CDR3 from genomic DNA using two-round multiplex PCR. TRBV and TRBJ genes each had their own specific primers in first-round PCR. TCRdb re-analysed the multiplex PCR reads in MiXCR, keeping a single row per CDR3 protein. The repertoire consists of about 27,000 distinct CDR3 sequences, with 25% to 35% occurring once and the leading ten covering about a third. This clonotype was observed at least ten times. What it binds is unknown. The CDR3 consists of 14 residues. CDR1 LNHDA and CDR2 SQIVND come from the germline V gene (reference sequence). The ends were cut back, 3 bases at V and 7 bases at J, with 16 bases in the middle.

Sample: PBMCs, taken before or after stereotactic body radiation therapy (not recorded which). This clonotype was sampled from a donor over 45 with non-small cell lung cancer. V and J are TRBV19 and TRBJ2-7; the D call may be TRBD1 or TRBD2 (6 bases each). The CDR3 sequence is CASSMDRGAREQYF. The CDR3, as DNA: TGTGCCAGTAGTATGGATAGGGGGGCGCGAGAGCAGTACTTC.